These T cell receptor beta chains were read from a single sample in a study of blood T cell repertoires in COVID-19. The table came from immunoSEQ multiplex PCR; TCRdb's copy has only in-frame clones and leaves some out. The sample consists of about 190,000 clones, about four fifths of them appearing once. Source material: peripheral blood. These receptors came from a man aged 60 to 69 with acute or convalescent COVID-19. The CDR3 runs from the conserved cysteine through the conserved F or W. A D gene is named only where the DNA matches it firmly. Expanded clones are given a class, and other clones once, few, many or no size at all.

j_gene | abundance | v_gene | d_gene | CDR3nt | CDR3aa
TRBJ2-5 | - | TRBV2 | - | TGTGCCAGCAGTGATGGTACACAAGAGACCCAGTACTTC | CASSDGTQETQYF
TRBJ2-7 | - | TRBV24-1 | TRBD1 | TGTGCCACCAGTGACCCCGGGACAGGGAGGGACGAGCAGTACTTC | CATSDPGTGRDEQYF
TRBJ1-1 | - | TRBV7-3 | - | TGTGCCAGCAGCCGTGACACAGGCACTGAAGCTTTCTTT | CASSRDTGTEAFF
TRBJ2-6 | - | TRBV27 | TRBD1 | TGTGCCAGCTATGGGACAGCTAACTCTGGGGCCAACGTCCTGACTTTC | CASYGTANSGANVLTF
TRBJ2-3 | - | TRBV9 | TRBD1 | TGTGCCAGCAGCCTAGCGACAGGGGGTATAGATACGCAGTATTTT | CASSLATGGIDTQYF
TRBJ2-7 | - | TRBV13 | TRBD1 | TGTGCCAGCAGCCCATCAGGGGTCACAGGGGACCCACGCGAGCAGTACTTC | CASSPSGVTGDPREQYF
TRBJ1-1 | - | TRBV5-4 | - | TGTGCCAGCAGCTTGGGGCGGTTGAACACTGAAGCTTTCTTT | CASSLGRLNTEAFF
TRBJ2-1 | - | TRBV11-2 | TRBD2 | TGTGCCAGCAGCTTCCTAGCGGGAGTTGTAAATGAGCAGTTCTTC | CASSFLAGVVNEQFF
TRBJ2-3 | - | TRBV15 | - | TGTGCCACCAGCAGAGATCAAGGGGTTACAGATACGCAGTATTTT | CATSRDQGVTDTQYF
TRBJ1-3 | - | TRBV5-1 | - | TGCGCCAGCAGCTCGCAGGGATGGGGGGTCCCTGGAAACACCATATATTTT | CASSSQGWGVPGNTIYF
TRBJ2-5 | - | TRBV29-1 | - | TGCAGCGTTAATTTTAAGGGAGAAGAGACCCAGTACTTC | CSVNFKGEETQYF
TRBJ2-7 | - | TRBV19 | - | TGTGCCAGTAGTCCGACCGGAGCGGTAGACGAGCAGTACTTC | CASSPTGAVDEQYF
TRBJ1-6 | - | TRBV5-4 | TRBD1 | TGTGCCAGCAGCCAAATCCCAGGGGGAGATTCACCCCTCCACTTT | CASSQIPGGDSPLHF
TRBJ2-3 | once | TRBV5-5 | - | TGTGCCAGCAGCTTGGGCGGGATGGGTTCTAGCACAGATACGCAGTATTTT | CASSLGGMGSSTDTQYF
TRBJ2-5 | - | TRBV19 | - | TGTGCCAGTAGTTTGAAACAGGGTGGCGAGACCCAGTACTTC | CASSLKQGGETQYF
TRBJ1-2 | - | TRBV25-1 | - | TGTGCCAGCAGTGAATTTGAGGGTCCCGCCATGGGGGGCTACACCTTC | CASSEFEGPAMGGYTF
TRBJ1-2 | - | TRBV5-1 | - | TGCGCCAGCAGCTTGACCGGGTCGCGAGGCTACACCTTC | CASSLTGSRGYTF
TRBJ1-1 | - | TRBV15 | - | TGTGCCACCAGCAACCCGACTAGAGGGAACACTGAAGCTTTCTTT | CATSNPTRGNTEAFF
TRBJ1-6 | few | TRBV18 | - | TGTGCCAGCTCACCACCCCGGTCGAAAAATTCACCCCTCCACTTT | CASSPPRSKNSPLHF
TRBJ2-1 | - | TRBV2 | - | TGTGCCAGCAGTGAATATAAGGCCAGCGGCTCCTACAATGAGCAGTTCTTC | CASSEYKASGSYNEQFF
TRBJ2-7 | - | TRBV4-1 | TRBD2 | TGCGCCAGCAGCCAAGGTCCTAGCGGGAGTTGGTACGAGCAGTACTTC | CASSQGPSGSWYEQYF
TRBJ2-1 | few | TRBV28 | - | TGTGCCAGCAGTTTTCTTGGGCAGAGCTCCTACAATGAGCAGTTCTTC | CASSFLGQSSYNEQFF
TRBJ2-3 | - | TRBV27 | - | TGTGCCAGCAGTGGCAGGGGCCGGGGGTATTTT | CASSGRGRGYF
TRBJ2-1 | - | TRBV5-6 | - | TGTGCCAGCACCACTTCAACCCGTCTCGGGGGTCCCACCTACAATGAGCAGTTCTTC | CASTTSTRLGGPTYNEQFF
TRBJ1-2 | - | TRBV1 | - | TGCACCAGCAGCCAAGATCTCTCTCGGGGGGAGTATGGCTACACCTTC | CTSSQDLSRGEYGYTF
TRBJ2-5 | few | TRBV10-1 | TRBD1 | TGCGCCAGCAGTGAGAACAGGGGCATCCAAGAGACCCAGTACTTC | CASSENRGIQETQYF
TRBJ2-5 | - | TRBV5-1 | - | TGCGCCAGCAGCTTGATGGGCAGCTATGAGACCCAGTACTTC | CASSLMGSYETQYF
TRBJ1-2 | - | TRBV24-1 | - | TGTGCCACCTCCAGCGGGGGTTATGGCTACACCTTC | CATSSGGYGYTF
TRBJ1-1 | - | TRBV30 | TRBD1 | TGTGCCTGGAGTGTAGGACAGGGGGCAAACATTGAAGCTTTCTTT | CAWSVGQGANIEAFF
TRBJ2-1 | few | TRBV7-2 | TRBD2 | TGTGCCAGCAGCTTAGCAGCGGGAGGGCTCAATGAGCAGTTCTTC | CASSLAAGGLNEQFF
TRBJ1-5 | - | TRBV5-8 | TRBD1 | TGTGCCAGCAGCCCACCCGGACAGGGGTGGCAGCCCCAGCATTTT | CASSPPGQGWQPQHF
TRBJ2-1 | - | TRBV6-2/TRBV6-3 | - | TGTGCCAGCAGTTCTAGGGGCAGGGGAACGGTCTGGCAGTTCTTC | CASSSRGRGTVWQFF
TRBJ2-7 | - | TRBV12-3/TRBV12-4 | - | TGTGCCAGCCGGGAGTCCAGCTCCTACGAGCAGTACTTC | CASRESSSYEQYF
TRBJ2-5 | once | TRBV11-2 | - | TGTGCCAGCAGCTTCCCCGGGATCCAGTACTTC | CASSFPGIQYF
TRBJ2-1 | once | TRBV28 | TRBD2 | TGTGCCAGCAGTACACTAGCGGGAGTAGGTTCCTACAATGAGCAGTTCTTC | CASSTLAGVGSYNEQFF
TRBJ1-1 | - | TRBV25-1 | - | TGTGCCAGCAGTGAGACAACGATTATGAACACTGAAGCTTTCTTT | CASSETTIMNTEAFF
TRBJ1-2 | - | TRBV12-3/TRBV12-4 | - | TGTGCCAGCAGCTCGGACAGCCCCTATGGCTACACCTTC | CASSSDSPYGYTF
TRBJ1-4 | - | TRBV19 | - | TGTGCCAGTAGCCCCGGGGGGAATGAAAAACTGTTTTTT | CASSPGGNEKLFF
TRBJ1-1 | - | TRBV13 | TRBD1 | TGTGCCAGCAGCTCGGACCGAGACAGGGAACCGTCTGAAGCTTTCTTT | CASSSDRDREPSEAFF
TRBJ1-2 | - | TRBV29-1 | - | TGCAGCACTACAGGGTCGGGTAACTATGGCTACACCTTC | CSTTGSGNYGYTF
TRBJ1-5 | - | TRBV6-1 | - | TGTGCCAGCAGTGAAGGGGGTGGACACAGCAATCAGCCCCAGCATTTT | CASSEGGGHSNQPQHF
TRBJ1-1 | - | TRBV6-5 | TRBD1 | TGTGCCAGCAGTTACCGACAGGGGGTGAACACTGAAGCTTTCTTT | CASSYRQGVNTEAFF
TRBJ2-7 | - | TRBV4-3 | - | TGCGCCAGCAGCCAAGGGCGTAGCAATTCAGAGCAGTACTTC | CASSQGRSNSEQYF